The present TCR beta chain was sequenced within a study of blood T cell repertoires in COVID-19. Germline CDR1 is SNHLY and CDR2 is FYNNEI. The V end lost 6 bases, the J end lost 2 bases, and 17 bases lay between the germline ends. This CDR3 spans 15 amino acids. Generated by immunoSEQ multiplex PCR, the TCRdb table keeps only in-frame clones and is missing some. The sample yields roughly 100,000 clones, roughly four fifths seen once. The chain carries TRBV2 and TRBJ2-7, with D perhaps TRBD2 (6 bases). Specimen: peripheral blood. The sequence came from a man in his 60s with acute or convalescent COVID-19. As DNA, the CDR3 is TGTGCCAGCAGGGACCCGCGGGACCTCACCTACGAGCAGTACTTC. Translation gives CASRDPRDLTYEQYF.